Sequencing of this T cell receptor (beta chain) was carried out in a study of vaccination and CD4 T cells after COVID-19. Study overall: Each control was exposed to a CEFX pool, an HIV-1 Nef pool, or no peptide at all.

Sequencing of cultured CD4+ T cell DNA used the Oncomine TCR Beta short-read assay. MiXCR, applied by TCRdb to the PCR reads, yields one record per CDR3 protein. The table includes about 18,000 distinct CDR3 sequences, 58% detected once. Concerning this clonotype itself: Its specificity is not known.

CDR3 length: 16 amino acids. Germline V lookup: CDR1 GTSNPN, CDR2 SVGIG (reference sequence). Trimming took 1 base from V and 2 from J; bases not matched to a gene: 5. Treatment denoted: approximately 10-day PBMC culture with coronavirus spike peptide pools or control peptides (ViraFEST assay). T cells were expanded with peptide pools, and expanded clonotypes were identified by TCR sequencing. The rearrangement uses TRBV30 and TRBJ1-1, with 12 nucleotides matching TRBD1. This sequence was found in a human donor who had recovered from COVID-19. The sequences come from CD4+ T cells from blood, cultured in vitro, collected before SARS-CoV-2 vaccination. The CDR3 region has the DNA TGTGCCTGGAGTGCAGGGACAGGGGGCCTAAACACTGAAGCTTTCTTT. Amino acid sequence: CAWSAGTGGLNTEAFF.